The rows below give T cell receptor beta chains drawn from one sample of a study of blood T cell repertoires in COVID-19. Generated by immunoSEQ multiplex PCR, the TCRdb table keeps only in-frame clones and is missing some. Among around 130,000 clones, about 80% were seen once, and the ten largest hold roughly an eighth. What was sequenced was peripheral blood. These TCRs come from a woman aged 60-70 years with acute or convalescent COVID-19. CDR3s include the opening cysteine and the closing phenylalanine or tryptophan. D genes are given only for firm matches. Clone size is stated in some rows and not others, as once, few, many or a class when expanded.

TRBJ2-3 . TRBV6-6 . CASSLDRDTQYF TGTGCCAGCAGTCTAGATCGAGATACGCAGTATTTT
TRBJ1-2 once TRBV6-5 TRBD1 CAIRGTGWYGYTF TGTGCCATCAGAGGGACAGGGTGGTATGGCTACACCTTC
TRBJ1-5 . TRBV27 . CASSIRQQYQPQHF TGTGCCAGCAGTATACGACAGCAATATCAGCCCCAGCATTTT
TRBJ1-1 . TRBV12-5 . CASGGAVGRVAFF TGTGCTAGTGGGGGGGCCGTAGGGAGGGTAGCTTTCTTT
TRBJ2-3 . TRBV6-6 TRBD2 CASSGLAEGTQYF TGTGCCAGCTCGGGACTAGCGGAGGGAACGCAGTATTTT
TRBJ2-1 once TRBV9 TRBD2 CASSLGPSGGQNEQFF TGTGCCAGCAGCCTCGGACCTAGCGGGGGGCAGAATGAGCAGTTCTTC
TRBJ1-1 . TRBV28 TRBD1 CASSSGTGVTEAFF TGTGCCAGCAGTTCCGGGACAGGGGTCACTGAAGCTTTCTTT
TRBJ1-4 . TRBV7-9 . CASSLLSAWEEKLFF TGTGCCAGCAGCCTGCTCTCCGCTTGGGAGGAAAAACTGTTTTTT
TRBJ1-6 . TRBV6-5 . CASSPMGLFLHF TGTGCCAGCAGTCCGATGGGCCTTTTTCTCCACTTT
TRBJ2-2 once TRBV2 TRBD1 CASSPRGPGQVNTGELFF TGTGCCAGCAGTCCAAGGGGGCCGGGACAGGTGAACACCGGGGAGCTGTTTTTT
TRBJ2-2 . TRBV27 . CASSLRGGDTGELFF TGTGCCAGCAGTTTGCGGGGTGGAGACACCGGGGAGCTGTTTTTT
TRBJ1-3 . TRBV30 . CASGASGNTIYF TGTGCTTCAGGGGCCTCTGGAAACACCATATATTTT
TRBJ1-4 few TRBV24-1 TRBD1 CATPNRGRGGEKLFF TGTGCCACCCCCAACAGGGGTCGTGGGGGTGAAAAACTGTTTTTT
TRBJ1-3 . TRBV7-8 . CASSSRGDGWPSGNTIYF TGTGCCAGCAGCTCAAGGGGTGACGGGTGGCCCTCTGGAAACACCATATATTTT
TRBJ1-4 . TRBV2 . CASSVDNGGEKLFF TGTGCCAGCAGTGTGGACAATGGTGGGGAAAAACTGTTTTTT
TRBJ1-2 few TRBV6-5 . CASSYSKQALNYGYTF TGTGCCAGCAGTTACTCGAAACAGGCCCTAAACTATGGCTACACCTTC
TRBJ2-6 . TRBV27 TRBD2 CASSSERGLSGANVLTF TGTGCCAGCAGTTCCGAGCGGGGCCTCTCTGGGGCCAACGTCCTGACTTTC
TRBJ2-7 . TRBV5-1 TRBD1 CASSSGQGIGEQYF TGCGCCAGCAGCTCCGGACAGGGGATTGGCGAGCAGTACTTC
TRBJ2-7 . TRBV20-1 . CSAKREYEQYF TGCAGTGCTAAGAGAGAGTACGAGCAGTACTTC
TRBJ1-5 . TRBV6-5 . CASSSRLDQPQHF TGTGCCAGCAGTTCCAGACTCGATCAGCCCCAGCATTTT
TRBJ2-5 . TRBV5-1 TRBD1 CASRSTGEETQYF TGCGCCAGCAGATCGACAGGGGAAGAGACCCAGTACTTC
TRBJ2-7 . TRBV7-2 . CASSPARIMYF TGTGCCAGCAGCCCAGCGAGAATTATGTACTTC
TRBJ1-1 few TRBV6-5 TRBD1 CASMSQGLGYTEAFF TGTGCCAGTATGTCACAGGGGCTGGGATATACTGAAGCTTTCTTT
TRBJ1-1 . TRBV5-1 TRBD1 CASRQGDTEAFF TGCGCCAGCAGACAGGGGGATACTGAAGCTTTCTTT
TRBJ1-4 . TRBV15 . CATSRDRGTNEKLFF TGTGCCACCAGCAGAGATCGAGGGACTAATGAAAAACTGTTTTTT
TRBJ2-2 . TRBV7-2 TRBD2 CASSYTSGSNTGELFF TGTGCCAGCAGTTACACTAGCGGGTCGAACACCGGGGAGCTGTTTTTT
TRBJ1-1 . TRBV5-1 . CASSFSGNLVRGAFF TGCGCCAGCAGCTTCTCCGGGAACCTCGTTCGGGGAGCTTTCTTT
TRBJ1-4 few TRBV5-1 . CASSWARNKGGVATNEKLFF TGCGCCAGCAGCTGGGCACGGAACAAAGGGGGTGTTGCAACTAATGAAAAACTGTTTTTT
TRBJ1-1 . TRBV7-9 TRBD1 CASSLYVGQGNTEAFF TGTGCCAGCAGCTTATATGTGGGACAGGGGAACACTGAAGCTTTCTTT
TRBJ2-6 . TRBV24-1 TRBD1 CATGVEGGRGANVLTF TGTGCCACCGGGGTCGAAGGGGGCAGGGGGGCCAACGTCCTGACTTTC
TRBJ1-1 . TRBV19 TRBD1 CASSIWDREGTEAFF TGTGCCAGTAGTATTTGGGACAGGGAAGGCACTGAAGCTTTCTTT
TRBJ2-1 . TRBV5-4 TRBD1 CASSPGGGRGHEQFF TGTGCCAGCAGCCCGGGTGGGGGCAGGGGGCATGAGCAGTTCTTC
TRBJ1-1 few TRBV7-8 . CASSLGTILNTEAFF TGTGCCAGCAGCTTAGGTACAATTTTGAACACTGAAGCTTTCTTT
TRBJ1-2 . TRBV6-1 . CASSEAENYGYTF TGTGCCAGCAGTGAAGCTGAGAACTATGGCTACACCTTC
TRBJ1-2 . TRBV28 . CASSPDPDSYGYTF TGTGCCAGCAGTCCAGACCCGGACAGCTATGGCTACACCTTC
TRBJ1-1 few TRBV5-6 TRBD1 CASAGQGGTEAFF TGTGCCAGCGCCGGACAGGGCGGGACTGAAGCTTTCTTT
TRBJ2-7 . TRBV19 . CASRTRDTDYEQYF TGTGCCAGTAGGACCCGGGACACTGATTACGAGCAGTACTTC
TRBJ2-3 . TRBV13 . CASSSSTSHRLYTQYF TGTGCCAGCAGCTCGTCCACATCTCACAGGTTATATACGCAGTATTTT
TRBJ1-2 . TRBV4-2 . CASSQPSDRGYGYTF TGTGCCAGCAGCCAACCAAGCGACCGGGGGTATGGCTACACCTTC
TRBJ2-1 . TRBV12-3/TRBV12-4 TRBD1 CASSPTGGFLQFF TGTGCCAGCAGCCCGACAGGGGGGTTTCTGCAGTTCTTC
TRBJ1-2 . TRBV15 TRBD1 CATSRNNGQGNGYTF TGTGCCACCAGCAGGAACAATGGACAGGGAAATGGCTACACCTTC
TRBJ1-2 . TRBV7-9 . CASSSHHSNF TGTGCCAGCAGCTCACACCACAGCAACTTC
TRBJ1-2 . TRBV7-9 . CASSLPNSGGYTF TGTGCCAGCAGCTTACCCAACAGCGGAGGCTACACCTTC
TRBJ1-2 . TRBV9 TRBD1 CASSVDSAGGYYGYTF TGTGCCAGCAGCGTAGATAGTGCAGGGGGCTACTATGGCTACACCTTC
TRBJ2-2 . TRBV5-1 TRBD1 CASSLAGGANTGELFF TGCGCCAGCAGCTTGGCAGGGGGCGCGAACACCGGGGAGCTGTTTTTT